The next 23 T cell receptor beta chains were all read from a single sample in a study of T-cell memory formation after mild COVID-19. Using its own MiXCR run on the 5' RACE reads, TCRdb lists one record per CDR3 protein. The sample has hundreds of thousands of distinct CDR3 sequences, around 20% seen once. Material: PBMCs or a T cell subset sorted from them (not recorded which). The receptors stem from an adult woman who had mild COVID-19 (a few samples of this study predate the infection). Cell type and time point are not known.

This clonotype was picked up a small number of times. The CDR3 loop is CSVERQPMGYTF. The CDR3 DNA sequence: TGCAGCGTTGAGCGACAGCCGATGGGCTACACCTTC. The rearrangement links TRBV29-1 to TRBJ1-2, with D perhaps matching TRBD1 (5 bases). Germline V CDR1 and CDR2: SQVTM, ANQGSEA. V lost 3 bases and J lost 8, with 13 bases in between. This CDR3 region has 12 residues.

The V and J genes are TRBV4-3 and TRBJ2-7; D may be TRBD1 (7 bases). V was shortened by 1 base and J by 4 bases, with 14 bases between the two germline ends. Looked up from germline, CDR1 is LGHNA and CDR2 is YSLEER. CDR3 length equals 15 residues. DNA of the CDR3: TGCGCCAGCAGCCAAGCAGCACAGGGGAGGTACGAGCAGTACTTC. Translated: CASSQAAQGRYEQYF.

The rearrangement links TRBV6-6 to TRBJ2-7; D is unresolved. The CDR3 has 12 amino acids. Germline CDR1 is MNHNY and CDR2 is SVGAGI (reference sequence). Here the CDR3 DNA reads TGTGCTCATGCGGCTGTCCCCTACGAGCAGTACTTC. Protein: CAHAAVPYEQYF.

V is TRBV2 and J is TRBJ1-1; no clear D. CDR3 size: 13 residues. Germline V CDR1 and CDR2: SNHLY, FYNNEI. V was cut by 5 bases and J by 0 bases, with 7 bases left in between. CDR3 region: CASSQTMNTEAFF. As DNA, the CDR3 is TGTGCCAGCAGTCAGACTATGAACACTGAAGCTTTCTTT.

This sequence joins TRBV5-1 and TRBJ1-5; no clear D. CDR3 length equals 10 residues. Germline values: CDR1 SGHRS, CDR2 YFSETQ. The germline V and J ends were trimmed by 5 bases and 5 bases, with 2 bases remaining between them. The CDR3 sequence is CASRDQPQHF. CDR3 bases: TGCGCCAGCAGGGATCAGCCCCAGCATTTT.

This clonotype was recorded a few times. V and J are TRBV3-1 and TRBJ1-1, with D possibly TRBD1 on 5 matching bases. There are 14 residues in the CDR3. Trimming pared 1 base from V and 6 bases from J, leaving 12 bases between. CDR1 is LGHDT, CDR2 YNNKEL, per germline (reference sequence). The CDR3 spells CASSQGGGGSEAFF. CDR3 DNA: TGTGCCAGCAGCCAAGGGGGCGGTGGATCTGAAGCTTTCTTT.

Here the CDR3 reads CASSQDTGGLANYGYTF. DNA of the CDR3: TGCGCCAGCAGCCAAGATACGGGCGGCTTAGCTAACTATGGCTACACCTTC. The chain is built from TRBV4-3 and TRBJ1-2; D gene unclear. This CDR3 has 17 residues. The ends were cut back, 0 bases at V and 0 bases at J, with 14 bases in the middle. The germline V gene has CDR1 LGHNA and CDR2 YSLEER.

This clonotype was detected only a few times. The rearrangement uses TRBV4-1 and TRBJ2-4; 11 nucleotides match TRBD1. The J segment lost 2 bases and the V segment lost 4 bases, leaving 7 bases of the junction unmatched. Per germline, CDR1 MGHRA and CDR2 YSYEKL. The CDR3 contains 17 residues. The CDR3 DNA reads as TGCGCCAGCAGCCTCGGGAGGACAGGGGGCCCCAAAAACATTCAGTACTTC. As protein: CASSLGRTGGPKNIQYF.

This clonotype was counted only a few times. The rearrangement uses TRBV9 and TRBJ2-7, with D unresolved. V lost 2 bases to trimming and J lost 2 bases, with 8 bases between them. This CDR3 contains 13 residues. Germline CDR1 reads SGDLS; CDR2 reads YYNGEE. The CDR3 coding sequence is TGTGCCAGCAGCGTGAGACTGACCTACGAGCAGTACTTC. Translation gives CASSVRLTYEQYF.

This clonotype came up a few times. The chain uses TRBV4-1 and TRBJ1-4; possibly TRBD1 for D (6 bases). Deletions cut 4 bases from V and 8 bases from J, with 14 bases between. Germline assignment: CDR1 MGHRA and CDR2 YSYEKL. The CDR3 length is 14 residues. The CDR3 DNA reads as TGCGCCAGCAGCCGTGCACAGGGCGCGGAAAAACTGTTTTTT. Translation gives CASSRAQGAEKLFF.

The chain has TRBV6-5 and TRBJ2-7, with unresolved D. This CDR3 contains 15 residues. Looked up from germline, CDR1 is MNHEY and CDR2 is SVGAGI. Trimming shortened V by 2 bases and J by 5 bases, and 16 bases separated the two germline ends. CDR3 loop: CASSYRLDPLDEQYF. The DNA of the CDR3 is TGTGCCAGCAGTTACAGGTTGGACCCCCTGGACGAGCAGTACTTC.

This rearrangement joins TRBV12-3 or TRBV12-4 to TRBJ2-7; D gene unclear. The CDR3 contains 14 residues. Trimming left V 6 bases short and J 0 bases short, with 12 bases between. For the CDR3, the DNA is TGTGCCAGCAGGCAGAGGCTAACCTCCTACGAGCAGTACTTC. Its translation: CASRQRLTSYEQYF.

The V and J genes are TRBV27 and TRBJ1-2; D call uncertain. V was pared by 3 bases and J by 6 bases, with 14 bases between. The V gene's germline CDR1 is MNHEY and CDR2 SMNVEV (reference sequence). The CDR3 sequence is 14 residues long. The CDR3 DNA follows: TGTGCCAGCAGTTTTCACGGTTCTACGGATGGCTACACCTTC. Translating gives CASSFHGSTDGYTF.

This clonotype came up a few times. Here the CDR3 DNA reads TGTGCCTGGACGCCGAAGACACCCGGGCATTCACCCCTCCACTTT. Amino acids: CAWTPKTPGHSPLHF. V usage is TRBV30 and J usage is TRBJ1-6, with D hard to call. CDR1 is GTSNPN, CDR2 SVGIG, per germline (reference sequence). Trimming cost V 4 bases and J 8 bases, with 18 bases left between them. The CDR3 has 15 residues.

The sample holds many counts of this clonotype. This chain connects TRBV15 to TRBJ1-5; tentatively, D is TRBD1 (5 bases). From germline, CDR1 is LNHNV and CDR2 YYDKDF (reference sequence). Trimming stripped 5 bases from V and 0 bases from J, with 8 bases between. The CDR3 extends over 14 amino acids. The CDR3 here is CATSRDSSNQPQHF. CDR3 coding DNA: TGTGCCACCAGCCGTGACAGTAGCAATCAGCCCCAGCATTTT.

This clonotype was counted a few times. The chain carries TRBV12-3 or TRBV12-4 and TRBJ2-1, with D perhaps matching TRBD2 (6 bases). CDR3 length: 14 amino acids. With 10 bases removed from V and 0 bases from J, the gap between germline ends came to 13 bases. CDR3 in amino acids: CAIVGGASYNEQFF. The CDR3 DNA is TGTGCCATCGTGGGGGGTGCCTCCTACAATGAGCAGTTCTTC.

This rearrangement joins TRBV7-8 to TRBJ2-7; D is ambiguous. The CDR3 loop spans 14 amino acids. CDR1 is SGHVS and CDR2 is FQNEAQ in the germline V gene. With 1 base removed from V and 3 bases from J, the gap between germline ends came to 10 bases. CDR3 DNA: TGTGCCAGCAGCTTAGTACGGTGGGGCTACGAGCAGTACTTC. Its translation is CASSLVRWGYEQYF.

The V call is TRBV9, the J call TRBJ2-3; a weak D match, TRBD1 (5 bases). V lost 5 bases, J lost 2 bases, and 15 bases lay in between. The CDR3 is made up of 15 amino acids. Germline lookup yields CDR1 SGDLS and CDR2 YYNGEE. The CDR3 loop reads CASSRLDSFTDTQYF. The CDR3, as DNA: TGTGCCAGCAGTCGCCTCGACAGTTTCACAGATACGCAGTATTTT.

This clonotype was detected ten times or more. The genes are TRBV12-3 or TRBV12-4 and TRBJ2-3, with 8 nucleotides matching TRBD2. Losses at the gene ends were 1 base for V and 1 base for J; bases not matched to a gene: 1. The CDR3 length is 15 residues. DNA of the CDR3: TGTGCCAGCAGTTTAGTCGGGAGGGGCACAGATACGCAGTATTTT. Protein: CASSLVGRGTDTQYF.

The DNA of the CDR3 is TGTGCCAGCAGCGTTGGCCTAGGAGGTGGTGAGCAGTTCTTC. Encoded protein: CASSVGLGGGEQFF. The chain couples TRBV9 to TRBJ2-1; perhaps TRBD2 as D (5 bases). The CDR3 is 14 residues long. Per germline, CDR1 SGDLS and CDR2 YYNGEE. The V gene lost 2 bases and the J gene lost 9 bases, with 15 bases spanning the gap. The whole variable domain, filled in from reference TRBV9 and TRBJ2-1, reads DSGVTQTPKHLITATGQRVTLRCSPRSGDLSVYWYQQSLDQGLQFLIQYYNGEERAKGNILERFSAQQFPDLHSELNLSSLELGDSALYFCASSVGLGGGEQFFGPGTRLTVL.

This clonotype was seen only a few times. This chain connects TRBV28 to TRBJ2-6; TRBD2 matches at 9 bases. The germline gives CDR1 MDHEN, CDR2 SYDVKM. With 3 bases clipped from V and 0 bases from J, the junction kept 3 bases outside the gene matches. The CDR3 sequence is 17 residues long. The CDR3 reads CASSFLAGPSGANVLTF. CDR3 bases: TGTGCCAGCAGTTTTCTAGCGGGGCCCTCTGGGGCCAACGTCCTGACTTTC.

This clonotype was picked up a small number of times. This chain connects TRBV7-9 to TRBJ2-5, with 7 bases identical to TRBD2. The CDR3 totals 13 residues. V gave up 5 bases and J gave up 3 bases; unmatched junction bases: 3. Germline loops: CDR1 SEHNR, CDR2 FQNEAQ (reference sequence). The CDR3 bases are TGTGCCAGCAGCGACGGACTAGAAGAGACCCAGTACTTC. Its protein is CASSDGLEETQYF.

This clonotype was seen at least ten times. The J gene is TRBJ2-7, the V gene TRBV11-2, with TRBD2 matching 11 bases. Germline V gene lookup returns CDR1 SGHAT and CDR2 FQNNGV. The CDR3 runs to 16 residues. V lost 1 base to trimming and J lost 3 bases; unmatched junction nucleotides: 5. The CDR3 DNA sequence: TGTGCCAGCAGCTTAGCTTCTAGCGGGGGGATCTACGAGCAGTACTTC. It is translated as CASSLASSGGIYEQYF.